This T cell receptor (beta chain) was sequenced in a study of cytomegalovirus exposure and HLA in healthy donors. This clone was observed a few times. Its antigen is unknown. Study-level results: An apparent linkage of common viral pathogens to several of the most significant clusters emerged in a later analysis. Cytomegalovirus status, reportedly, was diagnosed with high specificity and sensitivity by the classifier.

60 Vbeta and 13 Jbeta primers were used in PCR. Method: immunoSEQ multiplex PCR; TCRdb's copy keeps in-frame clones and lacks some. The repertoire holds under 300,000 clones, with about 81% as singletons. The source is a woman between 55 and 75 years old in good health and CMV-seropositive. Source material: PBMCs.

CDR3 bases: TGTGCCAGCAGTTATGGCCTCCCGCTAGTCCCCTCCAACATAAACACCGGGGAGCTGTTTTTT. It is translated as CASSYGLPLVPSNINTGELFF. The chain has TRBV28 and TRBJ2-2; D is ambiguous. The V end was cut by 4 bases, the J end by 2 bases, with 29 bases between. In germline, CDR1 is MDHEN, CDR2 SYDVKM. This CDR3 is built from 21 residues.